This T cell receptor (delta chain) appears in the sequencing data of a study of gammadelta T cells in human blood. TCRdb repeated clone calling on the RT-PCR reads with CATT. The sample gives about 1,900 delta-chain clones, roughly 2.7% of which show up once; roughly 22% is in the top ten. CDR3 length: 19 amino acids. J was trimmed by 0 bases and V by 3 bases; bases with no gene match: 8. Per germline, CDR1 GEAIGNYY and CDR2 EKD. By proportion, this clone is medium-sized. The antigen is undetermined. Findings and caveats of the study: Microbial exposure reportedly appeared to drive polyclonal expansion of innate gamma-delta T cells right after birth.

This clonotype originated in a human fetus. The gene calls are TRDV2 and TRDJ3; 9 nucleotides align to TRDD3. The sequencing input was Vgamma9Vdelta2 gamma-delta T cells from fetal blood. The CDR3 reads CACDHWGTLSSWDTRQMFF. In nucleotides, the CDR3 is TGTGCCTGTGACCACTGGGGGACGCTTAGCTCCTGGGACACCCGACAGATGTTTTTC.